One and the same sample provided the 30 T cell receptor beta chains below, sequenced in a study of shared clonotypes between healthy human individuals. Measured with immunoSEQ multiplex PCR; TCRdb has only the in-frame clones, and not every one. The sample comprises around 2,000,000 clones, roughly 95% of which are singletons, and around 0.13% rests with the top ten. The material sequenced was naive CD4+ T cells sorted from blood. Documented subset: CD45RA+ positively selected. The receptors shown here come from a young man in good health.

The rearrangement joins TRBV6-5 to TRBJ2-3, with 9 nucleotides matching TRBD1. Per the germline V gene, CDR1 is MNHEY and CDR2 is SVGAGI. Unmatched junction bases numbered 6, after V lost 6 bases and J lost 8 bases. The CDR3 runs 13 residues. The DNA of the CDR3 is TGTGCCAGCAGACCTACAGGGGGCTTTACGCAGTATTTT. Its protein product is CASRPTGGFTQYF.

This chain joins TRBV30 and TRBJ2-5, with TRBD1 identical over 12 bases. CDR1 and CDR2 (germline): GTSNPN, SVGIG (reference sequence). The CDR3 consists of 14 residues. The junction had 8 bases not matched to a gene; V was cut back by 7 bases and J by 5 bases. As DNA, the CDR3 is TGTGCCTCGACCGGGACAGGGGGCCGCGAGACCCAGTACTTC. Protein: CASTGTGGRETQYF. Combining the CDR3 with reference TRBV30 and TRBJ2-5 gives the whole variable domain SQTIHQWPATLVQPVGSPLSLECTVEGTSNPNLYWYRQAAGRGLQLLFYSVGIGQISSEVPQNLSASRPQDRQFILSSKKLLLSDSGFYLCASTGTGGRETQYFGPGTRLLVL.

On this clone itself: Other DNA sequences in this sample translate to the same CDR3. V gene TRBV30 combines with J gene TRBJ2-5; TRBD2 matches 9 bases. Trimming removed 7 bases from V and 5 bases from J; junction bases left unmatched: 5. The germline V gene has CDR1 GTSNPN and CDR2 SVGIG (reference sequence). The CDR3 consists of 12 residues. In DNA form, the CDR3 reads TGTGCCTATAGCGGGAGTGGGGAGACCCAGTACTTC. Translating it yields CAYSGSGETQYF.

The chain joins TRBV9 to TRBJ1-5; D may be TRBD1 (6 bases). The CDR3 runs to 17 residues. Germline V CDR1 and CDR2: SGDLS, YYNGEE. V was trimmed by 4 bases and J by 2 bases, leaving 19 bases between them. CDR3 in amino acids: CASSPGDGAIGNQPQHF. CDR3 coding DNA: TGTGCCAGCAGCCCAGGGGATGGGGCTATAGGCAATCAGCCCCAGCATTTT.

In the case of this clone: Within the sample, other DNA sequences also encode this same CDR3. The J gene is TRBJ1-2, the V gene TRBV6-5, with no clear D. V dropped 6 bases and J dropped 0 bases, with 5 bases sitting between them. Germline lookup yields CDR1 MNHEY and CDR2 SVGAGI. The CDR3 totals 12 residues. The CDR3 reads CASRNSNYGYTF. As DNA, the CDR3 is TGTGCCAGCAGGAATTCTAACTATGGCTACACCTTC.

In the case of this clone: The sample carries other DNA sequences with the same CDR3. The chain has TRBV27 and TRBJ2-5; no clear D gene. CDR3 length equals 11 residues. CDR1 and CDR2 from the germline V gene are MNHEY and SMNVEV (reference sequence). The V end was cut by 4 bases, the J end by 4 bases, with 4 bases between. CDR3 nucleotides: TGTGCCAGCAGTTGGGGAGAGACCCAGTACTTC. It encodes CASSWGETQYF.

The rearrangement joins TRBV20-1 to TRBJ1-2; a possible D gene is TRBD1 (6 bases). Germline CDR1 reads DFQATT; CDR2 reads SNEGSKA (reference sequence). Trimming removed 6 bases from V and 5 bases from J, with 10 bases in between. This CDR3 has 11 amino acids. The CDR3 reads CSAIQGYGYTF. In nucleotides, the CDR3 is TGCAGTGCAATCCAGGGGTATGGCTACACCTTC.

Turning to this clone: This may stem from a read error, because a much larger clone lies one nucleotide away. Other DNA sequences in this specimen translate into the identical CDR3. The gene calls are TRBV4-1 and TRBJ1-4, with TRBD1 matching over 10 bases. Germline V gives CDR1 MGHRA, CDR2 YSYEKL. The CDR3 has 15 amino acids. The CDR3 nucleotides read TGCGCCAGCAGCCCGGACAGGGGGAAGGGGGAAAAACTATTTTTT. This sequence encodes CASSPDRGKGEKLFF.

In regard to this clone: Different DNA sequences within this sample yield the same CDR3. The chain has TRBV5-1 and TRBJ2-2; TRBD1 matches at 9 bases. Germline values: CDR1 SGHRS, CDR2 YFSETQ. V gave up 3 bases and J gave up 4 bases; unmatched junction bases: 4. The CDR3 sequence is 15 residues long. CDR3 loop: CASSSGTGSTGELFF. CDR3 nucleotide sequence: TGCGCCAGCAGCTCCGGGACAGGGTCCACCGGGGAGCTGTTTTTT.

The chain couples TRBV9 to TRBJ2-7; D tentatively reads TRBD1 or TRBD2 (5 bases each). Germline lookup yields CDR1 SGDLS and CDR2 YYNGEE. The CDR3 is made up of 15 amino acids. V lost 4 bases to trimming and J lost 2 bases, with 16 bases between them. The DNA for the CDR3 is TGTGCCAGCAGCCCCAACCGGGACGTTGCCTACGAGCAGTACTTC. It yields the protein CASSPNRDVAYEQYF. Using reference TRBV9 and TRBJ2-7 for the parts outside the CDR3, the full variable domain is DSGVTQTPKHLITATGQRVTLRCSPRSGDLSVYWYQQSLDQGLQFLIQYYNGEERAKGNILERFSAQQFPDLHSELNLSSLELGDSALYFCASSPNRDVAYEQYFGPGTRLTVT.

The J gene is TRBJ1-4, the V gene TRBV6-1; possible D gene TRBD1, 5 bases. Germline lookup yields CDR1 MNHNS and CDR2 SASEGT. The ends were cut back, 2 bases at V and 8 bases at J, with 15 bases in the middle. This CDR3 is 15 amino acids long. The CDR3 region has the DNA TGTGCCAGCAGTGAACAAGGTACAGGTCAGGAAAAACTGTTTTTT. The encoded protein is CASSEQGTGQEKLFF.

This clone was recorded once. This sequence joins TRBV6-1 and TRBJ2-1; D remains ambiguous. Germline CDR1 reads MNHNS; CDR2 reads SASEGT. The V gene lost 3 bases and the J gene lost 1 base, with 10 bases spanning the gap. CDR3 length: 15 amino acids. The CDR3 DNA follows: TGTGCCAGCAGTGAGGTGGCGTTTTCCTACAATGAGCAGTTCTTC. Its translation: CASSEVAFSYNEQFF.

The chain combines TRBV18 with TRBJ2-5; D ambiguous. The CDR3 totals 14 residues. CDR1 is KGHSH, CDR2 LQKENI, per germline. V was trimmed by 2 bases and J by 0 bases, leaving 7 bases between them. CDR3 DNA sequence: TGTGCCAGCTCACCATTGGGGTACCAAGAGACCCAGTACTTC. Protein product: CASSPLGYQETQYF.

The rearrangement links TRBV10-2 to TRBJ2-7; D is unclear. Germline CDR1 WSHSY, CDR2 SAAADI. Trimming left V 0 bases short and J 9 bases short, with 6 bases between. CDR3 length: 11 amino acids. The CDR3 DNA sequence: TGCGCCAGCAGTGAGTCAAACAGGCAGTACTTC. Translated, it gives CASSESNRQYF.

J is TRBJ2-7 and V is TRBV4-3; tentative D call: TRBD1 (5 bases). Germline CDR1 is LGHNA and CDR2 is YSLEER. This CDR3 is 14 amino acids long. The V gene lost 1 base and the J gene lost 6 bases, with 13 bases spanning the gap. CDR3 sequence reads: CASSQGARAFEQYF. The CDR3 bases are TGCGCCAGCAGCCAAGGGGCCAGGGCCTTCGAGCAGTACTTC.

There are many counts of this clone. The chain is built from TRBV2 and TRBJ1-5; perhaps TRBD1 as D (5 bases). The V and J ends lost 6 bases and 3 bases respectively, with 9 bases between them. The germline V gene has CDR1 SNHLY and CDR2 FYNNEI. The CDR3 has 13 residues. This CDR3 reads CASRGVLNQPQHF. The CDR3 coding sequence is TGTGCCAGCAGGGGGGTCCTCAATCAGCCCCAGCATTTT.

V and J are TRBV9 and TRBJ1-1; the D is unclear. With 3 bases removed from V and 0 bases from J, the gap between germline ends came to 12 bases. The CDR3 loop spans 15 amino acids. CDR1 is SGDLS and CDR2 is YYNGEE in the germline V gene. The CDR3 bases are TGTGCCAGCAGCGCTTTTCAATTGATGAACACTGAAGCTTTCTTT. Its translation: CASSAFQLMNTEAFF.

CDR3 DNA sequence: TGTGCCAGCAGTTTAGGCGCGACCGCAGATACGCAGTATTTT. Its protein product is CASSLGATADTQYF. The genes are TRBV28 and TRBJ2-3; D remains unclear. The V end was cut by 2 bases, the J end by 4 bases, with 10 bases between. CDR1 is MDHEN and CDR2 is SYDVKM in the germline V gene. CDR3 length equals 14 residues.

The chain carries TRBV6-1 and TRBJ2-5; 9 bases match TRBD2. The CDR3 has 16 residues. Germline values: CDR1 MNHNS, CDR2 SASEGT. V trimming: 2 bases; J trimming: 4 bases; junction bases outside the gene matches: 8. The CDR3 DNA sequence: TGTGCCAGCAGTGAATTTCTGGCGGGGGGGCGAGAGACCCAGTACTTC. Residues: CASSEFLAGGRETQYF.

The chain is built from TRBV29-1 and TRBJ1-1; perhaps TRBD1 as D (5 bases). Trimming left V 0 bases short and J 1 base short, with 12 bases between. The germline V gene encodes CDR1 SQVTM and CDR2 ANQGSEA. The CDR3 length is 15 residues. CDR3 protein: CSVEDWAGSNTEAFF. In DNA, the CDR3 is TGCAGCGTTGAAGACTGGGCAGGGTCGAACACTGAAGCTTTCTTT. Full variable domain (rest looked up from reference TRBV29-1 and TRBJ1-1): SAVISQKPSRDICQRGTSLTIQCQVDSQVTMMFWYRQQPGQSLTLIATANQGSEATYESGFVIDKFPISRPNLTFSTLTVSNMSPEDSSIYLCSVEDWAGSNTEAFFGQGTRLTVV.

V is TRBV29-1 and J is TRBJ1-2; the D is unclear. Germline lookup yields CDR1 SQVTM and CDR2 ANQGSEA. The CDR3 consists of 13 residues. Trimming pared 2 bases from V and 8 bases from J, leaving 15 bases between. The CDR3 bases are TGCAGCGTTGAACCCGGCCCGTTGATGGGCTACACCTTC. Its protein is CSVEPGPLMGYTF.

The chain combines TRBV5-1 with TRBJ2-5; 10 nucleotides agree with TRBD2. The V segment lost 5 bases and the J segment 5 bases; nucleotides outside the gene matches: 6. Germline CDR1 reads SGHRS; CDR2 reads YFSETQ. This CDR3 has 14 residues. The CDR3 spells CASRAGGVGETQYF. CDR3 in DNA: TGCGCCAGCAGAGCGGGAGGGGTCGGGGAGACCCAGTACTTC.

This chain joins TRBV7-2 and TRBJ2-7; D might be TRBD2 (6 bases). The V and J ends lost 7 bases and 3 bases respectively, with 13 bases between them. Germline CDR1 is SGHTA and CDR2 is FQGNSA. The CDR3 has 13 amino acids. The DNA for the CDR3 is TGTGCCAGCACCTACGGGGGATACTACGAGCAGTACTTC. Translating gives CASTYGGYYEQYF.

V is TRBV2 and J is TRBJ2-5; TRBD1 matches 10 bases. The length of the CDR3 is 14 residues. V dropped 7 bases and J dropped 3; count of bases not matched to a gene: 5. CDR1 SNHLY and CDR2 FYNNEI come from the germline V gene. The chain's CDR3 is CASMSGTGEETQYF. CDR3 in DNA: TGTGCCAGCATGTCCGGGACAGGGGAAGAGACCCAGTACTTC.

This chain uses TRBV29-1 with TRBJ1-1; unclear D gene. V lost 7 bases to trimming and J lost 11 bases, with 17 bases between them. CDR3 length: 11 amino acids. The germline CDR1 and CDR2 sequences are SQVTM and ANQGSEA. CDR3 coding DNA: TGCAGCGGAGAACGGGCCGCGGCGGCTTTCTTT. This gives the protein CSGERAAAAFF.

The CDR3 here is CASSLEASGSYEQYF. The CDR3 DNA reads as TGTGCCAGCAGCTTAGAGGCTAGCGGGAGTTACGAGCAGTACTTC. The chain employs TRBV7-6 and TRBJ2-7, with 10 bases that match TRBD2. Germline assignment: CDR1 SGHVS and CDR2 FNYEAQ. CDR3 length: 15 amino acids. The V segment lost 1 base and the J segment 4 bases; nucleotides outside the gene matches: 4.

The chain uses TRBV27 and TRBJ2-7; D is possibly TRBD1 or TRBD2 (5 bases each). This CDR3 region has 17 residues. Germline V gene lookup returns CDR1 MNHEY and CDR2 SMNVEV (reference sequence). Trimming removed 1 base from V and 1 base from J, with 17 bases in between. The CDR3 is CASSLLRTGSGSYEQYF. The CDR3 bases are TGTGCCAGCAGTTTATTGCGGACGGGGTCAGGGTCCTACGAGCAGTACTTC.

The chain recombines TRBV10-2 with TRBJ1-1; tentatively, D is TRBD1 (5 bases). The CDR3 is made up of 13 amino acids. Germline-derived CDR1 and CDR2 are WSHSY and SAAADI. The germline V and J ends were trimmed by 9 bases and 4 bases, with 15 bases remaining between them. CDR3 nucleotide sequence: TGCGCCAGTGGACATTCTCAGGGCACTGAAGCTTTCTTT. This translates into CASGHSQGTEAFF.

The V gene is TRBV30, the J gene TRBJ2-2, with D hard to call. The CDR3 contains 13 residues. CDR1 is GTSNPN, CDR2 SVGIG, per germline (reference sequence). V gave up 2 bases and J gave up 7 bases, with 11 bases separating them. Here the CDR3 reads CAWSLGYGGELFF. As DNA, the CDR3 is TGTGCCTGGAGTCTGGGTTATGGCGGGGAGCTGTTTTTT. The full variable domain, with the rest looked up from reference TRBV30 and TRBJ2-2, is SQTIHQWPATLVQPVGSPLSLECTVEGTSNPNLYWYRQAAGRGLQLLFYSVGIGQISSEVPQNLSASRPQDRQFILSSKKLLLSDSGFYLCAWSLGYGGELFFGEGSRLTVL.

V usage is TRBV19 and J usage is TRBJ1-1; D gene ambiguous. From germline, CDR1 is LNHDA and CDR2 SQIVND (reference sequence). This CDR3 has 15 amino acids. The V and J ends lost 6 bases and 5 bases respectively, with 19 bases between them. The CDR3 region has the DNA TGTGCCAGTAGCCCATGGAGCAGCGGTAAGACTGAAGCTTTCTTT. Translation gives CASSPWSSGKTEAFF.